The source of this TCR beta chain is a study of cytomegalovirus exposure and HLA in healthy donors. Study-level background: Among roughly 180 million T cells, an earlier analysis found roughly 100 million unique TCR beta sequences.

Each donor's status was that of a healthy bone marrow donor. Overall study findings and caveats: Common viral pathogens were later found to be apparently linked to several of the most significant clusters. Reports described diagnosis of cytomegalovirus status by the classifier as highly specific and sensitive.

CDR3 length equals 16 residues. Trimming cost V 2 bases and J 4 bases; bases outside gene matches: 9. Germline CDR1 is MNHEY and CDR2 is SMNVEV (reference sequence). To note about this clone: Its antigen is as yet unknown.

The primer mix had 60 Vbeta and 13 Jbeta primers. The table came from immunoSEQ multiplex PCR; TCRdb's copy has only in-frame clones and leaves some out. Seen here are roughly 190,000 clones, over 75% observed once, and the top ten hold 3.1%. The gene calls are TRBV27 and TRBJ1-1; the match to TRBD1 covers 8 bases. This receptor was identified in a female donor in good health and CMV-seronegative. Sequenced material: PBMCs. CDR3 loop: CASSLGQGRRGTEAFF. The CDR3 bases are TGTGCCAGCAGTTTAGGACAGGGTCGACGGGGCACTGAAGCTTTCTTT.